This TCR beta chain was obtained from a study of blood T cell repertoires in COVID-19. Study as a whole: Some COVID-19 samples were acute and others convalescent; all came from the United States, Italy and Spain. Sources were T cells, B-cell-depleted T cells, or PBMCs; the material itself was cDNA or gDNA.

Authors' data handling: Amplification with reference gene primers provided the estimates of nucleated cell counts. TCRdb's copy holds only in-frame clones and misses some; the assay was immunoSEQ multiplex PCR. That table gives V, J and clone size, and the DNA gave D and trimming. The repertoire holds approximately 190,000 clones, with approximately 80% as singletons. CDR3 length: 18 amino acids. V lost 0 bases, J lost 9 bases, and 14 bases stayed unmatched. This receptor was obtained from a man between 60 and 75 years old with acute or convalescent COVID-19. Material for sequencing was peripheral blood. V is TRBV23-1 and J is TRBJ2-1, with TRBD2 identical over 10 bases. TRBV23-1 is filed as an ORF, its function uncertain. DNA of the CDR3: TGCGCCAGCAGTCAATCCGAGCTAGCGGGAGTGGTGAACGTTGAGCAGTTCTTC. As protein: CASSQSELAGVVNVEQFF.